A selection of T cell receptor beta chains follows, all from one sample in a study of graft-versus-host responses after intestinal transplantation. TCRdb's copy holds only in-frame clones and misses some; the assay was immunoSEQ multiplex PCR. The sample has about 51,000 clones, more than 70% seen once. Antigens of these TCRs are unknown. The starting material was unstimulated CD4+ T cells sorted from spleen or lymph node cells, obtained before transplant. The receptor set was obtained from a human donor who was the organ donor for an intestinal transplant. CDR3s include the opening cysteine and the closing phenylalanine or tryptophan. Each record gives: V gene, D gene, J gene, clone size, CDR3 protein, CDR3 DNA. The D gene is left open where the match is weak. Size is stated for part of the rows, as once, few or many counts, or as a class when the clone is expanded.

v_call: TRBV7-2; d_call: TRBD2; j_call: TRBJ2-1; clone_size: once; cdr3_aa: CASSAGTSGTNEQFF; cdr3_nt: TGTGCCAGCAGCGCAGGGACTAGCGGGACGAATGAGCAGTTCTTC
v_call: TRBV6-1; d_call: .; j_call: TRBJ2-6; clone_size: .; cdr3_aa: CASSVHPPGANVLTF; cdr3_nt: TGTGCCAGCAGTGTACACCCCCCTGGGGCCAACGTCCTGACTTTC
v_call: TRBV28; d_call: .; j_call: TRBJ1-2; clone_size: .; cdr3_aa: CASSQGGYGYTF; cdr3_nt: TGTGCCAGCAGTCAAGGGGGCTATGGCTACACCTTC
v_call: TRBV30; d_call: .; j_call: TRBJ2-7; clone_size: .; cdr3_aa: CASQTDSVDEQYF; cdr3_nt: TGTGCCTCCCAAACGGACAGCGTCGACGAGCAGTACTTC
v_call: TRBV7-2; d_call: TRBD1; j_call: TRBJ2-7; clone_size: .; cdr3_aa: CASSLTGNYEQYF; cdr3_nt: TGTGCCAGCAGCTTGACAGGGAACTACGAGCAGTACTTC
v_call: TRBV4-2; d_call: .; j_call: TRBJ1-5; clone_size: .; cdr3_aa: CASSQVAGSHQPQHF; cdr3_nt: TGTGCCAGCAGCCAAGTCGCCGGGTCCCATCAGCCCCAGCATTTT
v_call: TRBV7-2; d_call: .; j_call: TRBJ2-1; clone_size: .; cdr3_aa: CASSPTSTAPGEQFF; cdr3_nt: TGTGCCAGCAGCCCGACGAGCACCGCTCCCGGGGAGCAGTTCTTC
v_call: TRBV30; d_call: .; j_call: TRBJ2-7; clone_size: .; cdr3_aa: CASERQGRYEQYF; cdr3_nt: TGTGCCTCCGAGAGGCAGGGAAGGTACGAGCAGTACTTC
v_call: TRBV4-1; d_call: .; j_call: TRBJ2-3; clone_size: .; cdr3_aa: CASSRLGTHTDTQYF; cdr3_nt: TGCGCCAGCAGCCGCCTTGGGACACACACAGATACGCAGTATTTT
v_call: TRBV28; d_call: TRBD1; j_call: TRBJ1-1; clone_size: .; cdr3_aa: CASGDRGYGDTEAFF; cdr3_nt: TGTGCCAGCGGGGACAGGGGGTACGGAGACACTGAAGCTTTCTTT
v_call: TRBV7-3; d_call: TRBD2; j_call: TRBJ2-7; clone_size: .; cdr3_aa: CASSVASGRAQEQYF; cdr3_nt: TGTGCCAGCAGCGTTGCTAGCGGGAGGGCCCAAGAGCAGTACTTC
v_call: TRBV19; d_call: .; j_call: TRBJ1-3; clone_size: .; cdr3_aa: CASSMGVYSGNTIYF; cdr3_nt: TGTGCCAGTAGTATGGGAGTCTACTCTGGAAACACCATATATTTT
v_call: TRBV5-4; d_call: TRBD1; j_call: TRBJ2-1; clone_size: .; cdr3_aa: CASSRLPGTGLNEQFF; cdr3_nt: TGTGCCAGCAGCCGATTACCCGGGACAGGGTTAAATGAGCAGTTCTTC
v_call: TRBV21-1; d_call: .; j_call: TRBJ2-7; clone_size: .; cdr3_aa: CASSKAGCLTYEQYF; cdr3_nt: TGTGCCAGCAGCAAAGCCGGGTGCCTCACTTACGAGCAGTACTTC
v_call: TRBV5-1; d_call: TRBD1; j_call: TRBJ2-5; clone_size: .; cdr3_aa: CASSFNGQGETQYF; cdr3_nt: TGCGCCAGCAGCTTCAACGGACAGGGTGAGACCCAGTACTTC
v_call: TRBV4-3; d_call: TRBD2; j_call: TRBJ2-1; clone_size: .; cdr3_aa: CASSQDGTSGDEQFF; cdr3_nt: TGCGCCAGCAGCCAAGATGGGACTAGCGGGGATGAGCAGTTCTTC
v_call: TRBV2; d_call: .; j_call: TRBJ1-1; clone_size: .; cdr3_aa: CASKQDVNTEAFF; cdr3_nt: TGTGCCAGCAAGCAGGATGTGAACACTGAAGCTTTCTTT
v_call: TRBV5-4; d_call: .; j_call: TRBJ2-1; clone_size: .; cdr3_aa: CASSLRSVPNEQFF; cdr3_nt: TGTGCCAGCAGCTTGCGGAGCGTCCCCAATGAGCAGTTCTTC
v_call: TRBV5-4; d_call: .; j_call: TRBJ1-2; clone_size: .; cdr3_aa: CALGRINYGYTF; cdr3_nt: TGTGCCCTGGGGCGGATTAACTATGGCTACACCTTC
v_call: TRBV9; d_call: .; j_call: TRBJ2-1; clone_size: .; cdr3_aa: CASSVIVGDNEQFF; cdr3_nt: TGTGCCAGCAGCGTAATAGTAGGGGACAATGAGCAGTTCTTC
v_call: TRBV13; d_call: TRBD1; j_call: TRBJ2-7; clone_size: once; cdr3_aa: CASSSSGQGGAYEQYF; cdr3_nt: TGTGCCAGCAGCTCCTCGGGACAGGGGGGAGCCTACGAGCAGTACTTC
v_call: TRBV7-2; d_call: .; j_call: TRBJ2-7; clone_size: .; cdr3_aa: CASSLVANSYEQYF; cdr3_nt: TGTGCCAGCAGCTTAGTCGCTAACTCCTACGAGCAGTACTTC
v_call: TRBV30; d_call: .; j_call: TRBJ1-6; clone_size: .; cdr3_aa: CAWSVNSENSPLHF; cdr3_nt: TGTGCCTGGAGTGTCAACAGTGAGAATTCACCCCTCCACTTT
v_call: TRBV6-5; d_call: TRBD1; j_call: TRBJ2-7; clone_size: .; cdr3_aa: CASSLAGTAPYEQYF; cdr3_nt: TGTGCCAGCAGTCTAGCCGGGACAGCCCCCTACGAGCAGTACTTC
v_call: TRBV19; d_call: .; j_call: TRBJ1-1; clone_size: .; cdr3_aa: CASSLRKNTEAFF; cdr3_nt: TGTGCCAGTAGTCTTCGTAAGAACACTGAAGCTTTCTTT
v_call: TRBV18; d_call: TRBD1; j_call: TRBJ1-1; clone_size: .; cdr3_aa: CASSSGTGGTEAFF; cdr3_nt: TGTGCCAGCTCATCTGGGACAGGGGGTACTGAAGCTTTCTTT
v_call: TRBV4-2; d_call: TRBD2; j_call: TRBJ2-2; clone_size: .; cdr3_aa: CASSQPGLVMGELFF; cdr3_nt: TGTGCCAGCAGCCAGCCGGGACTAGTAATGGGGGAGCTGTTTTTT
v_call: TRBV5-1; d_call: TRBD2; j_call: TRBJ2-1; clone_size: .; cdr3_aa: CASSFQLAGRDEQFF; cdr3_nt: TGCGCCAGCAGCTTCCAACTAGCGGGACGGGATGAGCAGTTCTTC
v_call: TRBV18; d_call: .; j_call: TRBJ1-5; clone_size: .; cdr3_aa: CASSPPSARGNQPQHF; cdr3_nt: TGTGCCAGCTCACCACCCAGTGCCAGGGGAAATCAGCCCCAGCATTTT
v_call: TRBV6-6; d_call: .; j_call: TRBJ2-7; clone_size: .; cdr3_aa: CASRRGPYEQYF; cdr3_nt: TGTGCCAGCAGAAGAGGTCCCTACGAGCAGTACTTC
v_call: TRBV5-5; d_call: .; j_call: TRBJ2-7; clone_size: once; cdr3_aa: CASSLLSTGNEQYF; cdr3_nt: TGTGCCAGCAGCTTGTTAAGTACAGGGAACGAGCAGTACTTC
v_call: TRBV6-4; d_call: TRBD2; j_call: TRBJ2-1; clone_size: .; cdr3_aa: CASRRTSRDEQFF; cdr3_nt: TGTGCCAGCAGAAGGACTAGTAGGGATGAGCAGTTCTTC
v_call: TRBV15; d_call: .; j_call: TRBJ2-2; clone_size: .; cdr3_aa: CATSRIRDTGELFF; cdr3_nt: TGTGCCACCAGCAGAATCAGGGACACCGGGGAGCTGTTTTTT
v_call: TRBV7-9; d_call: TRBD1; j_call: TRBJ2-7; clone_size: .; cdr3_aa: CASSGTGSGAYEQYF; cdr3_nt: TGTGCCAGCAGCGGGACAGGGTCGGGGGCTTACGAGCAGTACTTC
v_call: TRBV5-5; d_call: TRBD1; j_call: TRBJ2-1; clone_size: .; cdr3_aa: CASSFDRAHNEQFF; cdr3_nt: TGTGCCAGCAGCTTTGACAGGGCCCACAATGAGCAGTTCTTC
v_call: TRBV18; d_call: .; j_call: TRBJ2-7; clone_size: .; cdr3_aa: CASSPLEQGTYEQYF; cdr3_nt: TGTGCCAGCTCACCACTCGAACAGGGAACCTACGAGCAGTACTTC
v_call: TRBV5-1; d_call: .; j_call: TRBJ1-1; clone_size: few; cdr3_aa: CASSPWGGNTEAFF; cdr3_nt: TGCGCCAGCAGCCCCTGGGGGGGGAACACTGAAGCTTTCTTT
v_call: TRBV4-3; d_call: TRBD2; j_call: TRBJ2-1; clone_size: .; cdr3_aa: CASSQRGLAGRYNEQFF; cdr3_nt: TGCGCCAGCAGCCAACGAGGGCTAGCGGGCCGCTACAATGAGCAGTTCTTC
v_call: TRBV30; d_call: TRBD1; j_call: TRBJ1-5; clone_size: .; cdr3_aa: CAWSTPWGQGANQPQHF; cdr3_nt: TGTGCCTGGAGTACCCCCTGGGGACAGGGGGCTAATCAGCCCCAGCATTTT
v_call: TRBV5-6; d_call: TRBD1; j_call: TRBJ2-5; clone_size: .; cdr3_aa: CASSLFRGRETQYF; cdr3_nt: TGTGCCAGCAGCTTGTTCAGGGGGCGAGAGACCCAGTACTTC
v_call: TRBV5-1; d_call: TRBD2; j_call: TRBJ2-2; clone_size: few; cdr3_aa: CASSLERLAGNTGELFF; cdr3_nt: TGCGCCAGCAGCTTGGAGAGACTAGCGGGTAACACCGGGGAGCTGTTTTTT
v_call: TRBV28; d_call: TRBD1; j_call: TRBJ2-5; clone_size: .; cdr3_aa: CASSFYRTGGETQYF; cdr3_nt: TGTGCCAGCAGTTTCTACCGGACAGGCGGGGAGACCCAGTACTTC
v_call: TRBV7-6; d_call: TRBD1; j_call: TRBJ2-5; clone_size: .; cdr3_aa: CASSLGDRGAQYF; cdr3_nt: TGTGCCAGCAGCTTAGGGGACAGGGGGGCCCAGTACTTC
v_call: TRBV18; d_call: TRBD2; j_call: TRBJ2-1; clone_size: .; cdr3_aa: CASSPLSGRIPNEQFF; cdr3_nt: TGTGCCAGCTCACCTCTTAGCGGGAGAATACCCAATGAGCAGTTCTTC
v_call: TRBV29-1; d_call: TRBD1; j_call: TRBJ1-3; clone_size: .; cdr3_aa: CSVRSTGASSGNTIYF; cdr3_nt: TGCAGCGTTAGGTCGACAGGGGCCAGCTCTGGAAACACCATATATTTT
v_call: TRBV5-1; d_call: .; j_call: TRBJ1-2; clone_size: .; cdr3_aa: CASSLIIAGEGGYTF; cdr3_nt: TGCGCCAGCAGCTTGATTATCGCAGGGGAAGGGGGCTACACCTTC
v_call: TRBV5-4; d_call: .; j_call: TRBJ2-2; clone_size: .; cdr3_aa: CASSRGGEPTGELFF; cdr3_nt: TGTGCCAGCAGCAGGGGGGGCGAACCCACCGGGGAGCTGTTTTTT
v_call: TRBV9; d_call: TRBD2; j_call: TRBJ2-1; clone_size: .; cdr3_aa: CASSVGLAAVNEQFF; cdr3_nt: TGTGCCAGCAGCGTGGGACTAGCGGCTGTAAATGAGCAGTTCTTC
v_call: TRBV15; d_call: .; j_call: TRBJ1-2; clone_size: .; cdr3_aa: CATSRVPGQGGYTF; cdr3_nt: TGTGCCACCAGCAGAGTTCCAGGGCAGGGTGGCTACACCTTC